The clone carrying this T cell receptor (beta chain) was counted only a few times. Its antigen is not identified. These data are taken from a study of beta chain features in type 1 diabetes. The CDR3 is made up of 14 amino acids. V was shortened by 6 bases and J by 3 bases, with 12 bases between the two germline ends. Germline V lookup: CDR1 MNHEY, CDR2 SMNVEV (reference sequence). The study reverse transcribed the entire isolated RNA, so it sequenced expressed TCRB transcripts. Repertoires were generated with immunoSEQ multiplex PCR, while TCRdb's copy carries only in-frame clones and drops some. This sample has about 360,000 clones, with 10% to 15% found just once. Study conclusions and caveats: VDJ junctions sequenced from type 1 diabetes patients showed fewer insertions and more deletions. A moderate, significant TCRB CDR3 shortening appeared in type 1 diabetes across four CD4+ subsets.

CD45RO/CCR7/CD25/CD127/CD95/CD27 sorting isolated CD4+ naive, central memory, regulatory and stem cell-like memory cells. The specimen sequenced was naive CD4+ T cells from blood. The TCR comes from a man aged 18 to 29 in good health. V is TRBV27 and J is TRBJ1-3, with D unclear. The CDR3 sequence: CASSRTELGNTIYF. DNA for the CDR3: TGTGCCAGCAGCAGGACTGAGCTTGGAAACACCATATATTTT.